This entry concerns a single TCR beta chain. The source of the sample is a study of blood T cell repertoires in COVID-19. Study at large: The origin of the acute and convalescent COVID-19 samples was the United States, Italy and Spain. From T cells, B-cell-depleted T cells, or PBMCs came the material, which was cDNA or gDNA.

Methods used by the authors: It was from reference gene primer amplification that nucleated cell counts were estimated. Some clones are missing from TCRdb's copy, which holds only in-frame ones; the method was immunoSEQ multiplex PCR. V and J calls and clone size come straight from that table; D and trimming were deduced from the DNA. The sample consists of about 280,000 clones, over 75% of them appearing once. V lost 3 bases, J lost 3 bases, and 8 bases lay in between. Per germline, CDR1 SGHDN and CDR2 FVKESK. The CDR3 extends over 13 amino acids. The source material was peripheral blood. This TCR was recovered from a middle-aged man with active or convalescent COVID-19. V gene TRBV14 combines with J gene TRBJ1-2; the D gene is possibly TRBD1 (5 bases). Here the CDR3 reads CASSHGGDYGYTF. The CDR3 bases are TGTGCCAGCAGCCACGGGGGTGACTATGGCTACACCTTC.